This is a list of T cell receptor beta chains from one sample in a study of T-cell memory formation after mild COVID-19. TCRdb re-analysed the 5' RACE reads in MiXCR, keeping a single row per CDR3 protein. The data contain roughly 200,000 distinct CDR3 sequences, approximately 10% of them singletons. The source material was PBMCs or a T cell subset sorted from them (not recorded which). These receptors all stem from a man between 18 and 29 years old who had mild COVID-19 (a few samples of this study predate the infection). Cell type and time point are not known. The CDR3 runs from the conserved cysteine through the conserved F or W.

j_call: TRBJ1-6; v_call: TRBV14; cdr3_aa: CASSQAGESPLHF
j_call: TRBJ1-5; v_call: TRBV6-2/TRBV6-3; cdr3_aa: CASKRDTHQPQHF
j_call: TRBJ2-1; v_call: TRBV7-9; cdr3_aa: CASSWAWRGLHEQFF
j_call: TRBJ1-5; v_call: TRBV7-9; cdr3_aa: CASSPVGNSNQPQHF
j_call: TRBJ2-1; v_call: TRBV9; cdr3_aa: CASSEGEGTYNEQFF
j_call: TRBJ1-6; v_call: TRBV6-4; cdr3_aa: CASSSGYGSPLHF
j_call: TRBJ2-5; v_call: TRBV28; cdr3_aa: CASSPGDRGSETQYF
j_call: TRBJ2-5; v_call: TRBV20-1; cdr3_aa: CSAREWETQYF
j_call: TRBJ2-1; v_call: TRBV4-1; cdr3_aa: CASSRRLQGLAYNEQFF
j_call: TRBJ2-7; v_call: TRBV28; cdr3_aa: CASSYRYRGREQYF
j_call: TRBJ1-6; v_call: TRBV15; cdr3_aa: CATSRQGYNSPLHF
j_call: TRBJ1-2; v_call: TRBV7-2; cdr3_aa: CASSRTGNGYTF
j_call: TRBJ2-3; v_call: TRBV7-9; cdr3_aa: CASSWGTSGGSDTQYF
j_call: TRBJ2-1; v_call: TRBV30; cdr3_aa: CAYSGVREQFF
j_call: TRBJ1-2; v_call: TRBV12-3/TRBV12-4; cdr3_aa: CASSRRRGYTF
j_call: TRBJ1-6; v_call: TRBV13; cdr3_aa: CASSLGGGSYNSPLHF
j_call: TRBJ2-7; v_call: TRBV7-2; cdr3_aa: CASSLARTGSYEQYF
j_call: TRBJ2-1; v_call: TRBV5-1; cdr3_aa: CASSLDLRRYNEQFF
j_call: TRBJ2-5; v_call: TRBV5-1; cdr3_aa: CASRMGQGAGETQYF
j_call: TRBJ2-2; v_call: TRBV28; cdr3_aa: CASSLNRGRSGELFF
j_call: TRBJ2-4; v_call: TRBV2; cdr3_aa: CASSDWGSNIQYF
j_call: TRBJ2-7; v_call: TRBV18; cdr3_aa: CASSPSGRVSYEQYF
j_call: TRBJ2-7; v_call: TRBV20-1; cdr3_aa: CSARRDSATYEQYF
j_call: TRBJ2-5; v_call: TRBV29-1; cdr3_aa: CSGLGQSLQETQYF
j_call: TRBJ2-1; v_call: TRBV19; cdr3_aa: CASSTPGSGWNEQFF
j_call: TRBJ1-5; v_call: TRBV6-6; cdr3_aa: CASSSPGLPESNQPQHF
j_call: TRBJ2-1; v_call: TRBV7-3; cdr3_aa: CASSLTAWGGQGTYNEQFF
j_call: TRBJ2-1; v_call: TRBV7-9; cdr3_aa: CASSFWGLDNEQFF
j_call: TRBJ2-2; v_call: TRBV6-6; cdr3_aa: CASSYRPKGTGELFF
j_call: TRBJ2-7; v_call: TRBV7-6; cdr3_aa: CASSPRDSPGFYEQYF
j_call: TRBJ2-5; v_call: TRBV9; cdr3_aa: CASSPAGTTRGETQYF
j_call: TRBJ1-2; v_call: TRBV7-2; cdr3_aa: CASGTAGSYGGYTF
j_call: TRBJ2-4; v_call: TRBV9; cdr3_aa: CASSRSGYKNIQYF
j_call: TRBJ2-3; v_call: TRBV11-2; cdr3_aa: CASSPGSDTQYF
j_call: TRBJ2-1; v_call: TRBV4-3; cdr3_aa: CASSQESQRGRSSYNEQFF
j_call: TRBJ1-2; v_call: TRBV29-1; cdr3_aa: CSKRQGRILFPYGYTF
j_call: TRBJ2-3; v_call: TRBV2; cdr3_aa: CASSDRVDTQYF
j_call: TRBJ1-5; v_call: TRBV7-8; cdr3_aa: CASSQNRGEYRNQPQHF
j_call: TRBJ2-7; v_call: TRBV6-2/TRBV6-3; cdr3_aa: CASRGTASSYEQYF
j_call: TRBJ2-3; v_call: TRBV5-1; cdr3_aa: CASSPGQRFNTDTQYF
j_call: TRBJ2-7; v_call: TRBV7-8; cdr3_aa: CASSHLRTDRVHEQYF
j_call: TRBJ2-5; v_call: TRBV24-1; cdr3_aa: CATSEGGRAVETQYF
j_call: TRBJ2-2; v_call: TRBV5-1; cdr3_aa: CASSFMTSTTGELFF
j_call: TRBJ1-2; v_call: TRBV5-1; cdr3_aa: CASSSDRLRGYTF
j_call: TRBJ2-1; v_call: TRBV2; cdr3_aa: CASSVSLLAGGYNEQFF
j_call: TRBJ2-3; v_call: TRBV19; cdr3_aa: CASSILSELHTQYF
j_call: TRBJ2-4; v_call: TRBV2; cdr3_aa: CASRGTALVYF
j_call: TRBJ1-2; v_call: TRBV7-8; cdr3_aa: CASSLFGGLNGYTF
j_call: TRBJ2-7; v_call: TRBV20-1; cdr3_aa: CSASYLIPPYEQYF
j_call: TRBJ1-5; v_call: TRBV18; cdr3_aa: CASSPGQNQPQHF
j_call: TRBJ1-4; v_call: TRBV4-1; cdr3_aa: CASSPRTGTNEKLFF
j_call: TRBJ2-2; v_call: TRBV2; cdr3_aa: CASSAPGGPNTGELFF
j_call: TRBJ2-5; v_call: TRBV6-2/TRBV6-3; cdr3_aa: CASSLGTPSLSQETQYF
j_call: TRBJ2-2; v_call: TRBV7-6; cdr3_aa: CASSPFTGGGNTGELFF
j_call: TRBJ2-2; v_call: TRBV5-5; cdr3_aa: CASSLVGLNTGELFF
j_call: TRBJ1-2; v_call: TRBV12-3/TRBV12-4; cdr3_aa: CASSRQGVEGYTF
j_call: TRBJ1-5; v_call: TRBV2; cdr3_aa: CASSEEYRGQPQHF
j_call: TRBJ2-1; v_call: TRBV7-3; cdr3_aa: CASSLTPGLAEEQFF
j_call: TRBJ1-4; v_call: TRBV27; cdr3_aa: CASSFWTGDEKLFF
j_call: TRBJ2-3; v_call: TRBV4-3; cdr3_aa: CASSQDLLTGASTDTQYF